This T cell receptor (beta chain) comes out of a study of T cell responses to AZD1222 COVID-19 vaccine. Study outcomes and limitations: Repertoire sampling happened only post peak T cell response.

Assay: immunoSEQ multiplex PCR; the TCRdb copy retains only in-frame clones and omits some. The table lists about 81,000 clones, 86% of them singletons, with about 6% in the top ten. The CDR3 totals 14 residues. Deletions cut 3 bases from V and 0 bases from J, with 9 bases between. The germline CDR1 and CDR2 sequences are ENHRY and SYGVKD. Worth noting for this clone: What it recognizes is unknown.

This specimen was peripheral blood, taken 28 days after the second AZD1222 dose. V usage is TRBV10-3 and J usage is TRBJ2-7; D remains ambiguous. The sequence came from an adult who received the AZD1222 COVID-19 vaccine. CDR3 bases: TGTGCCATCAGTGATCAGACTTCCTCCTACGAGCAGTACTTC. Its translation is CAISDQTSSYEQYF.